This is a list of T cell receptor beta chains from one sample in a study of T-cell memory formation after mild COVID-19. TCRdb analysed the 5' RACE reads with MiXCR anew, one entry per CDR3 protein. This sample has around 390,000 distinct CDR3 sequences, with about 15% found just once. The sequencing input was PBMCs or a T cell subset sorted from them (not recorded which). All receptors come from a man between 18 and 35 years old who had mild COVID-19 (a few samples of this study predate the infection). Cell type and time point are not known. The CDR3 runs from the conserved cysteine through the conserved F or W. A D gene is named only where the DNA matches it firmly. Some rows mark clone size as missing; the rest say once, few, many or name a class of expanded clone.

D gene	clone size	V gene	J gene	CDR3 protein	CDR3 DNA
TRBD1	NA	TRBV18	TRBJ2-1	CASSPGTGWSLEQFF	TGTGCCAGCTCACCGGGGACAGGGTGGTCATTGGAGCAGTTCTTC
TRBD2	NA	TRBV7-7	TRBJ2-1	CASSLVGGANNEQFF	TGTGCCAGCAGCTTAGTCGGGGGGGCGAACAATGAGCAGTTCTTC
NA	once	TRBV7-2	TRBJ2-1	CASSLVENNEQFF	TGTGCCAGCAGCTTAGTGGAGAACAATGAGCAGTTCTTC
NA	few	TRBV20-1	TRBJ1-6	CSASGDDSPLHF	TGCAGTGCTAGCGGGGACGATTCACCCCTCCACTTT
TRBD1	NA	TRBV20-1	TRBJ1-5	CSATDRMGYSNQPQHF	TGCAGTGCTACGGACAGGATGGGGTATAGCAATCAGCCCCAGCATTTT
TRBD2	few	TRBV6-4	TRBJ2-1	CASSERGAYNEQFF	TGTGCCAGCAGTGAGCGGGGGGCCTACAATGAGCAGTTCTTC
NA	many	TRBV5-1	TRBJ2-1	CASSPDGSSYNEQFF	TGCGCCAGCAGCCCGGACGGGAGCTCCTACAATGAGCAGTTCTTC
TRBD1	NA	TRBV29-1	TRBJ1-5	CSVTETGGNQPQHF	TGCAGCGTTACCGAGACAGGGGGCAATCAGCCCCAGCATTTT
NA	NA	TRBV19	TRBJ2-7	CASSISGRDFEQYF	TGTGCCAGTAGTATATCCGGACGGGATTTCGAGCAGTACTTC
NA	NA	TRBV15	TRBJ2-7	CATRLGNEQYF	TGTGCCACCAGACTCGGCAACGAGCAGTACTTC
TRBD1	NA	TRBV24-1	TRBJ2-2	CATSAGTENTGELFF	TGTGCCACCAGTGCCGGGACAGAAAACACCGGGGAGCTGTTTTTT
TRBD1	NA	TRBV6-4	TRBJ2-3	CASDSGQGVTDTQYF	TGTGCCAGCGATTCGGGACAGGGGGTCACAGATACGCAGTATTTT
TRBD1	NA	TRBV4-1	TRBJ1-2	CASSQSGTGDYGYTF	TGCGCCAGCAGCCAGTCCGGGACAGGGGACTATGGCTACACCTTC
NA	NA	TRBV5-1	TRBJ1-6	CASSLDGRNSPLHF	TGCGCCAGCAGCTTAGATGGGAGAAATTCACCCCTCCACTTT
TRBD1	NA	TRBV4-3	TRBJ2-2	CASSQEADRVTGELFF	TGCGCCAGCAGCCAAGAAGCGGACAGGGTCACCGGGGAGCTGTTTTTT
TRBD1	few	TRBV7-3	TRBJ2-1	CASSPTPGSPGQGGPYNEQFF	TGTGCCAGCAGCCCAACTCCGGGGTCACCGGGACAGGGAGGCCCCTACAATGAGCAGTTCTTC
TRBD1	once	TRBV6-6	TRBJ1-3	CASSWTGGSGNTIYF	TGTGCCAGCAGCTGGACAGGGGGCTCTGGAAACACCATATATTTT